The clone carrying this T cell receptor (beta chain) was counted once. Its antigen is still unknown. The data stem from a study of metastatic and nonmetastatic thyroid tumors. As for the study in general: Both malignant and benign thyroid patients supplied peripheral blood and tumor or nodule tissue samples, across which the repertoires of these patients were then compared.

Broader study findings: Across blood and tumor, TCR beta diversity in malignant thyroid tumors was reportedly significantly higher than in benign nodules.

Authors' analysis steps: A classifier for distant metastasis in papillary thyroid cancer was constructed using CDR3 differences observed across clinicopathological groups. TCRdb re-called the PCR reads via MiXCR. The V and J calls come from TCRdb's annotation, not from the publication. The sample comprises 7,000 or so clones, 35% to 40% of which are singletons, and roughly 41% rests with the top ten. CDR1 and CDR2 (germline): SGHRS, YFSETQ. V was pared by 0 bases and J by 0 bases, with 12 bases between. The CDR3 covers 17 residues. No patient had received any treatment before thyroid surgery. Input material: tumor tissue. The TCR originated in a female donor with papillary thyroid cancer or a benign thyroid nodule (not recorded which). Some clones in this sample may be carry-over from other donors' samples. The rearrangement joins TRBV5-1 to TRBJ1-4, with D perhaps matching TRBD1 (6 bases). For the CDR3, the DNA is TGCGCCAGCAGCTTGGGTACAGGGATTGCAACTAATGAAAAACTGTTTTTT. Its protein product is CASSLGTGIATNEKLFF. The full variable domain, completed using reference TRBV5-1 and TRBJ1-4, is KAGVTQTPRYLIKTRGQQVTLSCSPISGHRSVSWYQQTPGQGLQFLFEYFSETQRNKGNFPGRFSGRQFSNSRSEMNVSTLELGDSALYLCASSLGTGIATNEKLFFGSGTQLSVL.